The TCR beta chain under discussion was sequenced for a study of radiation and T cells in renal cell carcinoma. The time point denotes: blood 2 weeks post-SBRT. The treatment is: 15 Gy SBRT to primary tumor, nephrectomy 4 weeks later. Overall study results and limits: Pretreatment tumor biopsies were lacking, so baseline clonotypes are unknown.

CDR1 and CDR2 (germline): KGHSH, LQKENI. Trimming cost V 0 bases and J 6 bases, with 8 bases left between them. This CDR3 spans 13 amino acids. With regard to this clone: The antigen remains unidentified.

Clones were read by immunoSEQ multiplex PCR, and TCRdb kept only the in-frame ones, dropping some. Of some 120,000 clones in the sample, 81% are singletons; the top ten hold about 5.3%. The source was blood, collected from a patient whose treatment included radiotherapy and nephrectomy. This sequence was found in a man aged 50-59 years with renal cell carcinoma. This sequence joins TRBV18 and TRBJ2-5, with unresolved D. CDR3 region: CASSPPMGKTQYF. DNA for the CDR3: TGTGCCAGCTCACCACCGATGGGAAAGACCCAGTACTTC.